This passage covers 7 T cell receptor beta chains from one sample sequenced in a study of beta chain features in type 1 diabetes. Sequenced material consisted of expressed TCRB transcripts (all of the isolated RNA was reverse transcribed). TCRdb's table, derived via immunoSEQ multiplex PCR, lists solely in-frame clones and lacks some. This repertoire shows 250,000 to 350,000 clones, 9.5% to 11% found once; its top ten account for just over 0.015%. The specimen sequenced was naive CD4+ T cells from blood. The source of these receptors is a woman under 40 in good health.

Only a few counts were recorded for this clone. The chain links TRBV7-9 to TRBJ2-1, with TRBD2 matching 11 bases. The CDR3 extends over 15 amino acids. Germline CDR1 and CDR2: SEHNR and FQNEAQ (reference sequence). J lost 4 bases, V lost 6 bases, and 5 bases had no gene match. CDR3 sequence reads: CASRPSGRLYNEQFF. The CDR3 coding sequence is TGTGCCAGCAGGCCTAGCGGGAGGTTGTACAATGAGCAGTTCTTC.

The sample holds a few counts of this clone. The chain carries TRBV5-1 and TRBJ2-7; 13 nucleotides agree with TRBD2. The V and J ends lost 6 bases and 2 bases, in that order; junction bases with no gene match: 8. The CDR3 is made up of 16 amino acids. Germline V gene lookup returns CDR1 SGHRS and CDR2 YFSETQ. The CDR3 loop reads CASNLGGTSGTYEQYF. For the CDR3, the DNA is TGCGCCAGCAACCTTGGTGGGACTAGCGGGACCTACGAGCAGTACTTC. Combining the CDR3 with reference TRBV5-1 and TRBJ2-7 gives the whole variable domain KAGVTQTPRYLIKTRGQQVTLSCSPISGHRSVSWYQQTPGQGLQFLFEYFSETQRNKGNFPGRFSGRQFSNSRSEMNVSTLELGDSALYLCASNLGGTSGTYEQYFGPGTRLTVT.

This clone has only a few counts. The rearrangement joins TRBV18 to TRBJ2-5, with unresolved D. CDR1 and CDR2 from the germline V gene are KGHSH and LQKENI. Trimming removed 3 bases from V and 3 bases from J, with 11 bases in between. The CDR3 is made up of 14 amino acids. This CDR3 reads CASSPPDTKETQYF. The CDR3 bases are TGTGCCAGCTCACCTCCAGACACGAAAGAGACCCAGTACTTC.

The V and J genes are TRBV4-1 and TRBJ2-1; tentative D call: TRBD2 (6 bases). V was pared by 0 bases and J by 0 bases, with 12 bases between. The CDR3 consists of 17 residues. In germline, CDR1 is MGHRA, CDR2 YSYEKL. CDR3 amino acids: CASSQEERVSSYNEQFF. In DNA form, the CDR3 reads TGCGCCAGCAGCCAAGAGGAGCGGGTGAGCTCCTACAATGAGCAGTTCTTC.

This clone was observed a handful of times. The rearrangement uses TRBV6-5 and TRBJ1-1; 7 bases fit TRBD1. J lost 2 bases, V lost 0 bases, and 6 bases had no gene match. The CDR3 runs to 16 residues. Germline values: CDR1 MNHEY, CDR2 SVGAGI. CDR3 protein: CASSYSRTGVNTEAFF. The CDR3 region has the DNA TGTGCCAGCAGTTACTCGAGGACAGGCGTTAACACTGAAGCTTTCTTT.

A few counts support this clone. Mismatch with germline at one junction end may stem from a read error. This rearrangement joins TRBV7-3 to TRBJ2-7; TRBD2 matches at 9 bases. CDR3 size: 15 residues. Germline V gene data show CDR1 as SGHTA and CDR2 as FQGTGA. The CDR3 protein is CASSPGTSPSFEQYF. CDR3 nucleotides: TGTGCCAGCAGCCCCGGGACTAGCCCTTCCTTCGAGCAGTACTTC. The full variable domain, in which reference TRBV7-3 and TRBJ2-7 provide the parts outside the CDR3, is GAGVSQTPSNKVTEKGKYVELRCDPISGHTALYWYRQSLGQGPEFLIYFQGTGAADDSGLPNDRFFAVRPEGSVSTLKIQRTERGDSAVYLCASSPGTSPSFEQYFGPGTRLTVT.

A remark on this clone: Different DNA sequences within this sample yield the same CDR3. This chain connects TRBV18 to TRBJ2-2; D perhaps matches TRBD2 (6 bases). Trimming took 3 bases from V and 2 from J, leaving 13 bases between them. Germline V CDR1 and CDR2: KGHSH, LQKENI. There are 16 residues in the CDR3. The CDR3 loop is CASSPNSGRNTGELFF. The CDR3 DNA reads TGTGCCAGCTCACCTAATAGCGGACGAAACACCGGGGAGCTGTTTTTT. The variable domain in full, with the rest retrieved from reference TRBV18 and TRBJ2-2, is NAGVMQNPRHLVRRRGQEARLRCSPMKGHSHVYWYRQLPEEGLKFMVYLQKENIIDESGMPKERFSAEFPKEGPSILRIQQVVRGDSAAYFCASSPNSGRNTGELFFGEGSRLTVL.